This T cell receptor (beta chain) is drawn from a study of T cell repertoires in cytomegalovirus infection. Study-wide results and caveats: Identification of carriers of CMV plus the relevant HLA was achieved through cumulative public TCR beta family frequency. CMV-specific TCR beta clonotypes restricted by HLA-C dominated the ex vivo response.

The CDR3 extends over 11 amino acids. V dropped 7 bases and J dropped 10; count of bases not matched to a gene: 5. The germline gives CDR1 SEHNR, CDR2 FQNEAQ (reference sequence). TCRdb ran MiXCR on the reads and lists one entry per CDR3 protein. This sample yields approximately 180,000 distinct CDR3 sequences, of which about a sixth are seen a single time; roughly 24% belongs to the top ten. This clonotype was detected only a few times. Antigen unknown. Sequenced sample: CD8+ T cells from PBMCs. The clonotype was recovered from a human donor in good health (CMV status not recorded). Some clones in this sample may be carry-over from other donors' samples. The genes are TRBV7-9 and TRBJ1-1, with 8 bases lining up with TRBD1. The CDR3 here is CASTLDRVAFF. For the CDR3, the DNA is TGTGCCAGCACCTTGGACAGGGTAGCTTTCTTT. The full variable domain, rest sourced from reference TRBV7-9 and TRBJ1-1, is DTGVSQNPRHKITKRGQNVTFRCDPISEHNRLYWYRQTLGQGPEFLTYFQNEAQLEKSRLLSDRFSAERPKGSFSTLEIQRTEQGDSAMYLCASTLDRVAFFGQGTRLTVV.